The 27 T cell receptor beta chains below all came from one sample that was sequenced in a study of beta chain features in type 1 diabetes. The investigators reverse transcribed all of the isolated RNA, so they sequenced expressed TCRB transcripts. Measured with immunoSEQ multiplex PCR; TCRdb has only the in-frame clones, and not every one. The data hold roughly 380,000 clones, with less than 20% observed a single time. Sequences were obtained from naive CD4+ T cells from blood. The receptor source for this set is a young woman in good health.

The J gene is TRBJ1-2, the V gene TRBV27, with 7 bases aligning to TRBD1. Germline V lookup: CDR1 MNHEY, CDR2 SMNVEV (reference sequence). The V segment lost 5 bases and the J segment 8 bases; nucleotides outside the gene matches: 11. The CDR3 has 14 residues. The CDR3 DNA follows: TGTGCCAGCAGTGACAGGGACGGGCCTTTAGGCTACACCTTC. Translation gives CASSDRDGPLGYTF.

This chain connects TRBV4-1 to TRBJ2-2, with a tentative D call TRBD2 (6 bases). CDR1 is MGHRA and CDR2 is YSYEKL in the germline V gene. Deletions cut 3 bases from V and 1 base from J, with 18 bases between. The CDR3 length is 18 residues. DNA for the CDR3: TGCGCCAGCAGCCAGATTATCCGCGGGACTGGGAACACCGGGGAGCTGTTTTTT. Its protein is CASSQIIRGTGNTGELFF.

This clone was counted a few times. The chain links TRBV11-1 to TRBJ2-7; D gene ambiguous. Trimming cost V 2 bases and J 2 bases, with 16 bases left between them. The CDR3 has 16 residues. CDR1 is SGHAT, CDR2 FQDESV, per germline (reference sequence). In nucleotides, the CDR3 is TGTGCCAGCAGCTTATTTTCTTCGGCGACACCCTACGAGCAGTACTTC. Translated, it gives CASSLFSSATPYEQYF.

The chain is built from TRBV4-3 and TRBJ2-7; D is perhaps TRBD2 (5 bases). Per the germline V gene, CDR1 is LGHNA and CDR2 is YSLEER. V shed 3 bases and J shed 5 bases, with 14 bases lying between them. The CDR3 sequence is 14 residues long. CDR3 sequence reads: CASSQEVGRNEQYF. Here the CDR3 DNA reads TGCGCCAGCAGCCAGGAGGTAGGCAGAAACGAGCAGTACTTC.

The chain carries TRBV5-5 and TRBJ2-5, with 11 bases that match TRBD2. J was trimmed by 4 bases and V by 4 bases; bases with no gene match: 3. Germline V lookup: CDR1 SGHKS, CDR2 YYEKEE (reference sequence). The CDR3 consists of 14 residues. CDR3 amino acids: CASSEGLAGETQYF. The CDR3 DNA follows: TGTGCCAGCAGCGAAGGACTAGCGGGAGAGACCCAGTACTTC. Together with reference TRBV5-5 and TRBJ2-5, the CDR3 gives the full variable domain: DAGVTQSPTHLIKTRGQQVTLRCSPISGHKSVSWYQQVLGQGPQFIFQYYEKEERGRGNFPDRFSARQFPNYSSELNVNALLLGDSALYLCASSEGLAGETQYFGPGTRLLVL.

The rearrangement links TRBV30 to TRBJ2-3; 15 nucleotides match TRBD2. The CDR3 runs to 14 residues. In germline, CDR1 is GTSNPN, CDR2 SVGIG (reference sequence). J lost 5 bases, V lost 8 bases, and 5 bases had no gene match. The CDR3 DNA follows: TGTGCCAGATCGGGACTAGCGGGAGGAGATACGCAGTATTTT. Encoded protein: CARSGLAGGDTQYF.

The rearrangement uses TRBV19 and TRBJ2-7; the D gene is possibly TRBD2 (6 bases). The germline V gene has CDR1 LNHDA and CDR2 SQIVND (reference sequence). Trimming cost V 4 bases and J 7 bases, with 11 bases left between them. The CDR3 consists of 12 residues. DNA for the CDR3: TGTGCCAGTAGTACGACTAGTAATGAGCAGTACTTC. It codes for CASSTTSNEQYF.

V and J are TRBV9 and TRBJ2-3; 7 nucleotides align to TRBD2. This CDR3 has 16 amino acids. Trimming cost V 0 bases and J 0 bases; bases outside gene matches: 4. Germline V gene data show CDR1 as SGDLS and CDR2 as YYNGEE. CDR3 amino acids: CASSVVGGWSTDTQYF. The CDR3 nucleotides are TGTGCCAGCAGCGTAGTGGGGGGGTGGAGCACAGATACGCAGTATTTT.

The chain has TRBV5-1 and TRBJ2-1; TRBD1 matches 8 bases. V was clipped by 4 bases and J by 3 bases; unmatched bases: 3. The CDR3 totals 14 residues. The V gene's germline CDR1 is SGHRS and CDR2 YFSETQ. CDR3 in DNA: TGCGCCAGCAGCCAAGACAGGGGCTACAATGAGCAGTTCTTC. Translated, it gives CASSQDRGYNEQFF.

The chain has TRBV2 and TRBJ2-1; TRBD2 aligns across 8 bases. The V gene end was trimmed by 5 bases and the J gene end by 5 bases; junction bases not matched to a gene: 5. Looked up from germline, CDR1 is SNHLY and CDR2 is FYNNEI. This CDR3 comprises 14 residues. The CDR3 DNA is TGTGCCAGCAGTACCTGGACTAGCAACAATGAGCAGTTCTTC. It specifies CASSTWTSNNEQFF.

The CDR3 loop is CASRQDSGVYEQYF. CDR3 sequence (DNA): TGCGCCAGCAGACAGGACAGTGGGGTCTACGAGCAGTACTTC. The chain carries TRBV5-1 and TRBJ2-7, with a possible D match to TRBD1 (6 bases). This CDR3 contains 14 residues. CDR1 SGHRS and CDR2 YFSETQ come from the germline V gene. The germline V and J ends were trimmed by 5 bases and 3 bases, with 15 bases remaining between them.

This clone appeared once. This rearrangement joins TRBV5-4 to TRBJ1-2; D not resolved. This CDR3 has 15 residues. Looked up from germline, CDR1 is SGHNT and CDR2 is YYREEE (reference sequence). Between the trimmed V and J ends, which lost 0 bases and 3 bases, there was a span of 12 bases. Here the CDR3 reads CASSLEATADYGYTF. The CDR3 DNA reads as TGTGCCAGCAGCTTGGAGGCCACAGCGGACTATGGCTACACCTTC. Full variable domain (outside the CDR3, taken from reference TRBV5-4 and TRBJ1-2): ETGVTQSPTHLIKTRGQQVTLRCSSQSGHNTVSWYQQALGQGPQFIFQYYREEENGRGNFPPRFSGLQFPNYSSELNVNALELDDSALYLCASSLEATADYGYTFGSGTRLTVV.

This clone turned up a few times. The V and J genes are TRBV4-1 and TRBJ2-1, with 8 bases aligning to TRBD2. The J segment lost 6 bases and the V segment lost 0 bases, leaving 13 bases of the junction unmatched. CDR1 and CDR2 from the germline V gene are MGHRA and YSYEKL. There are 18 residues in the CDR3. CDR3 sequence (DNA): TGCGCCAGCAGCCAAGATCGGTCTAGCGGGTTCTATTCCAATGAGCAGTTCTTC. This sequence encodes CASSQDRSSGFYSNEQFF.

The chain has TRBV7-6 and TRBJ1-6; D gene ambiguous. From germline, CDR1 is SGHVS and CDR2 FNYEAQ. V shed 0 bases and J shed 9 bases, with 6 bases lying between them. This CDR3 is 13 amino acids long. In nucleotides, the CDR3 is TGTGCCAGCAGCTTAGCGCTCAGTTCACCCCTCCACTTT. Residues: CASSLALSSPLHF.

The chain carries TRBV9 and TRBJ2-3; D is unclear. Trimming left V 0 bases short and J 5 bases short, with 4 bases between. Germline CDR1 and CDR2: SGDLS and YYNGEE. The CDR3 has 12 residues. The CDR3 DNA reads TGTGCCAGCAGCGTAGGTCAAGATACGCAGTATTTT. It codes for CASSVGQDTQYF.

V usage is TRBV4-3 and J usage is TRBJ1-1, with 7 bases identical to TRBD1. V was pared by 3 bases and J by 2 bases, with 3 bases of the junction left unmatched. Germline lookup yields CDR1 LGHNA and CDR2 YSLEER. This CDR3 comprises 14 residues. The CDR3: CASSQGQTNTEAFF. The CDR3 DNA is TGCGCCAGCAGCCAGGGACAGACAAACACTGAAGCTTTCTTT.

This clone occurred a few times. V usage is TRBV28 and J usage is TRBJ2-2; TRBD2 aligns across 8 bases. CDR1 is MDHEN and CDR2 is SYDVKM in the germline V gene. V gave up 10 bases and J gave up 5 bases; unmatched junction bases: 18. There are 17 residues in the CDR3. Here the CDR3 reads CAIGGATLRSGTGELFF. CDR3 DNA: TGTGCCATCGGGGGGGCCACCCTTCGAAGTGGGACCGGGGAGCTGTTTTTT.

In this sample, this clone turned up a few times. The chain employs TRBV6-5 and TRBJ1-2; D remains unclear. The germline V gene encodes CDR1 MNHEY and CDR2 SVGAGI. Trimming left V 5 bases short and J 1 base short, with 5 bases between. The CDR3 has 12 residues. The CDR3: CASSNNNYGYTF. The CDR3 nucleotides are TGTGCCAGCAGTAACAATAACTATGGCTACACCTTC.

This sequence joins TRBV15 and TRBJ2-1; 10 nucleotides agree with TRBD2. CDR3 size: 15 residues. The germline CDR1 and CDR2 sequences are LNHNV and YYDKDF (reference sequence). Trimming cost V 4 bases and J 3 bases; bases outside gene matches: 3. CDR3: CATSTLAGLYNEQFF. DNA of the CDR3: TGTGCCACCAGCACACTAGCGGGGCTCTACAATGAGCAGTTCTTC.

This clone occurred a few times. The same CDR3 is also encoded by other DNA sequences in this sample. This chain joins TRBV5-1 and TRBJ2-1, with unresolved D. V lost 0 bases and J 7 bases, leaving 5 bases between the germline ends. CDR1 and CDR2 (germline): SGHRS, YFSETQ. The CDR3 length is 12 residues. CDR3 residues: CASSLAGNEQFF. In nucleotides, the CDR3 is TGCGCCAGCAGCTTGGCAGGTAATGAGCAGTTCTTC.

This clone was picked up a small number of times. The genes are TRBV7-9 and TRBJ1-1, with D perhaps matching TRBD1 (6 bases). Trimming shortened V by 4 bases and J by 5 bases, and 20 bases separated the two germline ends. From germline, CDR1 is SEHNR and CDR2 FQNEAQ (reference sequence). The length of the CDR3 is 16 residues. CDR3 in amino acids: CASSSRGGDKWTEAFF. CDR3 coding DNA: TGTGCCAGCAGCTCGCGGGGGGGGGACAAGTGGACTGAAGCTTTCTTT.

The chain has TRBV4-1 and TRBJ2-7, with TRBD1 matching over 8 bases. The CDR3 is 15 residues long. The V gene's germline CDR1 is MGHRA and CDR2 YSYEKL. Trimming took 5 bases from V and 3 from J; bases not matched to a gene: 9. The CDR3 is CASSKATGGNYEQYF. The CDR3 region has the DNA TGCGCCAGCAGCAAAGCCACAGGGGGGAACTACGAGCAGTACTTC.

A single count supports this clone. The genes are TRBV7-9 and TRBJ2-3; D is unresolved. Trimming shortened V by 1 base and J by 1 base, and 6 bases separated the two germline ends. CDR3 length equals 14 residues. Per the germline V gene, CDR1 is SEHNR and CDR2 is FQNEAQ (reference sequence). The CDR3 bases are TGTGCCAGCAGCTTAGGGCGGCGCACAGATACGCAGTATTTT. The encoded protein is CASSLGRRTDTQYF.

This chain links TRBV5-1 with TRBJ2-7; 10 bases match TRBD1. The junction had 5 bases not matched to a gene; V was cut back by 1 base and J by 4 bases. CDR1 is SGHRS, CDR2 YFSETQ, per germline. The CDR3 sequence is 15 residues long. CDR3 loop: CASSLLTGGLYEQYF. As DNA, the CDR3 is TGCGCCAGCAGCTTGTTGACAGGGGGCTTATACGAGCAGTACTTC.

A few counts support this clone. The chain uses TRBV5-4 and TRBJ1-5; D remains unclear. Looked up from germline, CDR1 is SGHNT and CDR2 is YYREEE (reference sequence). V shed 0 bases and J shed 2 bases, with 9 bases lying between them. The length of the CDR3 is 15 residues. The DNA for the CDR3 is TGTGCCAGCAGCTTGGGAGGGTTTCGCAATCAGCCCCAGCATTTT. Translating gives CASSLGGFRNQPQHF.

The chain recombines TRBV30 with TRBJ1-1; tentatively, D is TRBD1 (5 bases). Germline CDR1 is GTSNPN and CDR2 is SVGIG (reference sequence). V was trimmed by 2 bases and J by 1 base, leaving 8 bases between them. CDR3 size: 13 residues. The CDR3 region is CAWSRQQNTEAFF. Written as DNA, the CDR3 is TGTGCCTGGAGTCGACAGCAGAACACTGAAGCTTTCTTT.

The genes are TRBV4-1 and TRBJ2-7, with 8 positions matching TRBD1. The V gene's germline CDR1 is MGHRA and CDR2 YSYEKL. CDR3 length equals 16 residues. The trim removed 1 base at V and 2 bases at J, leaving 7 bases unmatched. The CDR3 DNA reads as TGCGCCAGCAGCCAAGTCAGGGGGACAGGAGCCTACGAGCAGTACTTC. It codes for CASSQVRGTGAYEQYF.